This TCR beta chain comes out of a study of blood T cell repertoires in COVID-19. About the research overall: COVID-19 samples, acute and convalescent, were from the United States, Italy and Spain. Sample material is recorded as cDNA or gDNA derived from T cells, B-cell-depleted T cells, or PBMCs.

Per the original data handling: Amplifying reference gene primers gave estimates of nucleated cell counts. The method was immunoSEQ multiplex PCR; TCRdb's version includes in-frame clones alone and lacks a portion of them. V and J calls and clone size are copied from that table; D and trimming were computed from the DNA. The sample shows approximately 82,000 clones, 80% to 90% of them seen only once. This CDR3 region has 15 residues. The trim removed 2 bases at V and 4 bases at J, leaving 3 bases unmatched. Germline-derived CDR1 and CDR2 are SNHLY and FYNNEI. The sample taken for sequencing was peripheral blood. The sequence was collected from a man in his 70s with active or convalescent COVID-19. The V call is TRBV2, the J call TRBJ2-7; TRBD2 aligns across 12 bases. For the CDR3, the DNA is TGTGCCAGCAGTGAACTAGCGGGAGGGCCTTACGAGCAGTACTTC. Its protein is CASSELAGGPYEQYF.